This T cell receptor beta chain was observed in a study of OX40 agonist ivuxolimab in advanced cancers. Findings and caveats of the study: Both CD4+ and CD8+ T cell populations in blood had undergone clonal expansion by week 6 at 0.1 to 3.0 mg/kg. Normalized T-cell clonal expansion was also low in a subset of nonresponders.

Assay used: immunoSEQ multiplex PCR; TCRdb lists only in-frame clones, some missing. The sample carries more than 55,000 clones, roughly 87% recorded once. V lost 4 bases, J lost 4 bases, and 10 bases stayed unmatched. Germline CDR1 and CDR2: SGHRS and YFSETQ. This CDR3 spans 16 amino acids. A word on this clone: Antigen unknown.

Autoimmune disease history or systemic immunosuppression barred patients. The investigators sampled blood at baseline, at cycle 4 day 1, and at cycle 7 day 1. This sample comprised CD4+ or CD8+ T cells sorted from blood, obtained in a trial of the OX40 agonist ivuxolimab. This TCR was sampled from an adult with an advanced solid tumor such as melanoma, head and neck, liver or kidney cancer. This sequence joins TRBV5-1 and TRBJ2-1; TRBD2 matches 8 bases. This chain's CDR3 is CASSRPAAGGYNEQFF. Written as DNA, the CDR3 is TGCGCCAGCAGCCGCCCCGCTGCGGGGGGATACAATGAGCAGTTCTTC.